This T cell receptor beta chain was observed in a study of blood T cell repertoires in COVID-19 (dated by TCRdb to about 2020). Describing the broader study: Collaborator samples came from the United States, Italy and Spain and covered acute and convalescent phases of COVID-19. The prospective study material was composed of cDNA or gDNA derived from T cells, B-cell-depleted T cells, or PBMCs. The dataset comprised deeply sampled blood TCRbeta repertoires from subjects exposed to, actively infected with, or recovered from COVID-19. A freely available public database, intended as a resource for researchers studying the immune response to SARS-CoV-2, is where the repertoires were released. Samples came from the ongoing ImmuneRACE study (first 160 participants) plus 1,254 subjects from 6 global collaborators. The sample metadata nearly always contained a de-identified subject ID, COVID-19 status, age in years and sex. Where available, HLA class I and class II types were obtained from metadata supplied by the sample provider rather than from assay-based typing. Points the paper makes about the study in general: Clinical and demographic metadata were provided uncurated, with the amount varying by source and participant.

Turning to this clone: Its antigen is currently not known. Nothing much larger sits one base from this clone, and base qualities are not available.

The immunoSEQ Assay, a bias-controlled multiplex PCR, was used to amplify TCRbeta CDR3 regions from genomic DNA. The original methods were these. Within the assay, amplification of reference gene primers was used to estimate how many nucleated cells each sample contained. To quantify the absolute abundance of each unique TCRbeta CDR3 rearrangement, sequence reads were collapsed and filtered. For each sample, productive Simpson clonality was calculated as the square root of Simpson's diversity index across productive rearrangements. TCRdb holds this immuneACCESS table with in-frame rearrangements only. Some clones are missing; in checked studies, unresolved V genes explain under half, and the rest has no known cause. Clonal size and the V and J genes are those of that table, whereas D and trimming came from the DNA. The sample table lists around 240,000 clones, roughly 84% of them with a count of one. Under 1.5% of the sample lies in the top ten.

A second Seattle source provided samples from volunteer blood donors who had recovered from COVID-19. Whole blood was collected in K2EDTA tubes by collaborating institutions according to the institutions' own protocols. For TCRbeta analysis, collaborators shipped samples in one of three forms: frozen whole blood, isolated PBMCs, or DNA extracted from either of those sample types. The receptor was isolated from a woman aged 40 to 50 who had recovered from COVID-19. The sample was peripheral blood.

Read as DNA, the sequence is TGTGCCAGCAGCATTAGGACAGGGTGGGGGGGCTACACCTTC. Protein translation: CASSIRTGWGGYTF. The chain is assembled from TRBV27 and TRBJ1-2, with 8 bases aligning to TRBD1. Spanning cysteine to phenylalanine, the CDR3 consists of 14 amino acids. CDR3 DNA only is kept here, 42 bases in frame from base 1. The germline V gene (reference sequence) provides CDR1 MNHEY and CDR2 SMNVEV. Trimmed from V: 6 bases; trimmed from J: 8 bases; junction bases lacking a gene match: 11.